This paragraph covers one T cell receptor beta chain sequence. Its antigen is not known. The sample comes from a study of immune cell composition in non-small cell lung cancer. Broader study findings: Overall clonality, unlike maximal tumour-associated clone frequency, did not predict TIL reactivity.

The data were produced by immunoSEQ multiplex PCR, yet TCRdb's version contains in-frame clones alone and is incomplete. Found here are more than 7,500 clones, 60% to 70% of them singletons; the top ten hold approximately 8.7%. Germline V gene sequence: CDR1 LGHNA, CDR2 YSLEER. Between the trimmed V and J ends, which lost 0 bases and 5 bases, there was a span of 23 bases. The CDR3 is 18 residues long. The V gene is TRBV4-3, the J gene TRBJ2-7, with a weak D call TRBD1 (6 bases). Sequencing used lung tumor tissue. This clonotype was obtained from a human donor with non-small cell lung cancer. DNA for the CDR3: TGCGCCAGCAGCCAAGATAGCCGGCGGCAGGGGTTCGGGGACGAGCAGTACTTC. Translating gives CASSQDSRRQGFGDEQYF.